The present entry profiles one T cell receptor (beta chain) with its context. Its antigen is undetermined. Amplification of TCR beta CDR3 regions used RNA as the template. TCR CDR3 regions were first amplified by RT-PCR with HTBI primers. TCRdb fed the multiplex PCR reads into MiXCR, producing one record per CDR3 protein. Of 500,000 or so distinct CDR3 sequences listed, around 16% are singletons. For ophthalmopathy patients, the Clinical Activity Score was at least 3 and the NOSPECS grade at least 4; duration was under 3 months. The PBMCs were taken from roughly 10 ml of fresh peripheral blood. CDR3 length: 11 amino acids. Between the trimmed V and J ends, which lost 3 bases and 7 bases, there was a span of 6 bases. These data originate in a study of T cells in Graves' hyperthyroidism and ophthalmopathy. Study overall: The authors collected peripheral blood at initial diagnosis, before any treatment. Study conclusions and caveats: Patients with ophthalmopathy were separated from those with stable hyperthyroidism by a 13 V-J model.

This sequence joins TRBV12-3 or TRBV12-4 and TRBJ2-5, with a tentative D call TRBD2 (5 bases). The clonotype comes from a woman aged 25 to 39 with Graves' ophthalmopathy. The sequencing sample was made of blood. The CDR3 DNA reads as TGTGCCAGCAGTTTCGGAGGGACCCAGTACTTC. Amino acids: CASSFGGTQYF.